What follows are 4 T cell receptor beta chains derived from one specimen sequenced in a study of T cell repertoires in cytomegalovirus infection. TCRdb analysed the reads with MiXCR anew, one entry per CDR3 protein. Of 500,000 or so distinct CDR3 sequences in the sample, approximately 15% are singletons; the top ten hold 20% to 30%. Sequencing was performed on CD8+ T cells from PBMCs. These receptors all come from a human donor in good health (CMV status not recorded). Some clones in this sample may be carry-over from other donors' samples.

V gene TRBV28 combines with J gene TRBJ1-4, with 10 positions matching TRBD1. CDR1 MDHEN and CDR2 SYDVKM come from the germline V gene. The V segment lost 5 bases and the J segment 7 bases; nucleotides outside the gene matches: 4. The CDR3 extends over 14 amino acids. CDR3 protein: CASSHRDRGEKLFF. CDR3 in DNA: TGTGCCAGCAGTCACCGGGACAGGGGTGAAAAACTGTTTTTT. The full variable domain, with the rest looked up from reference TRBV28 and TRBJ1-4, is DVKVTQSSRYLVKRTGEKVFLECVQDMDHENMFWYRQDPGLGLRLIYFSYDVKMKEKGDIPEGYSVSREKKERFSLILESASTNQTSMYLCASSHRDRGEKLFFGSGTQLSVL.

This clonotype came up once. This sequence may be a read error, since a much larger clone differs from it by one base. In this CDR3 the conserved last residue, phenylalanine or tryptophan, is missing, so a read error is likely. V gene TRBV28 combines with J gene TRBJ2-1; 10 nucleotides agree with TRBD1. The germline V gene encodes CDR1 MDHEN and CDR2 SYDVKM. Trimming took 5 bases from V and 9 from J; bases not matched to a gene: 10. The CDR3 has 15 residues. This CDR3 reads CASSPGQGRLGEQFL. CDR3 sequence (DNA): TGTGCCAGCAGTCCGGGACAGGGGCGCTTGGGTGAGCAGTTCTTA.

This clonotype was observed many times. The rearrangement joins TRBV7-6 to TRBJ2-7, with D possibly called TRBD1 or TRBD2 (5 bases each). CDR1 and CDR2 from the germline V gene are SGHVS and FNYEAQ. CDR3 length equals 14 residues. Trimming pared 5 bases from V and 2 bases from J, leaving 13 bases between. The CDR3 loop is CASSASMGAYEQYF. The DNA of the CDR3 is TGTGCCAGCAGCGCCTCAATGGGGGCCTACGAGCAGTACTTC.

Of note for this clonotype: The conserved closing phenylalanine or tryptophan is absent in this CDR3, likely reflecting a read error. The chain has TRBV2 and TRBJ2-1; D call uncertain. V gave up 3 bases and J gave up 3 bases, with 6 bases separating them. This CDR3 is built from 13 residues. CDR1 is SNHLY, CDR2 FYNNEI, per germline. The CDR3 protein is CASSDPDYNEQFL. For the CDR3, the DNA is TGTGCCAGCAGTGATCCGGACTACAATGAGCAGTTCTTA.